These 24 T cell receptor beta chains originate from one sample sequenced in a study of blood T cell repertoires in COVID-19 (dated by TCRdb to 2019 to 2021). The library was made by the immunoSEQ multiplex PCR assay. The table was pulled from immuneACCESS by TCRdb, which kept in-frame rearrangements only. Such tables lose some clones; where checked, under half of the loss comes from unresolved V genes, and the rest has no known cause. A total of 330,000 or so clones appear in this sample, roughly 90% of them only once. Roughly 18% of the sample is held by the ten biggest clonotypes. The sequencing sample was made of PBMCs or T cells enriched from blood (not recorded which). These receptors originate from a woman between 25 and 40 years old who had recovered from COVID-19.

This chain uses TRBV4-2 with TRBJ1-2; D remains unclear. This CDR3 has 13 amino acids. V lost 1 base, J lost 0 bases, and 3 bases lay in between. Germline assignment: CDR1 LGHNA and CDR2 YNFKEQ. The CDR3 DNA is TGTGCCAGCAGCCAAGCCTCTAACTATGGCTACACCTTC. This translates into CASSQASNYGYTF.

The V call is TRBV7-2, the J call TRBJ1-2, with no clear D. Trimming removed 6 bases from V and 3 bases from J, with 14 bases in between. This CDR3 contains 14 residues. Germline assignment: CDR1 SGHTA and CDR2 FQGNSA. The CDR3 coding sequence is TGTGCCAGCAGGCCCGCGGTCGGGGACTATGGCTACACCTTC. Protein sequence: CASRPAVGDYGYTF. Full variable domain (remainder filled in from reference TRBV7-2 and TRBJ1-2): GAGVSQSPSNKVTEKGKDVELRCDPISGHTALYWYRQSLGQGLEFLIYFQGNSAPDKSGLPSDRFSAERTGGSVSTLTIQRTQQEDSAVYLCASRPAVGDYGYTFGSGTRLTVV.

Note on this clone: Other DNA sequences from this sample encode an identical CDR3 as well. This chain links TRBV9 with TRBJ2-5; tentatively, D is TRBD2 (6 bases). Between the trimmed V and J ends, which lost 0 bases and 5 bases, there was a span of 11 bases. CDR1 is SGDLS and CDR2 is YYNGEE in the germline V gene. The CDR3 has 14 residues. The CDR3 loop is CASSVGGAGETQYF. The DNA of the CDR3 is TGTGCCAGCAGCGTAGGCGGGGCTGGTGAGACCCAGTACTTC.

This clone was recorded once. This chain connects TRBV4-1 to TRBJ2-1; no reliable D call. CDR1 and CDR2 from the germline V gene are MGHRA and YSYEKL. The CDR3 totals 15 residues. V gave up 1 base and J gave up 3 bases, with 10 bases separating them. In DNA, the CDR3 is TGCGCCAGCAGCCAAGCTTTAGCCAGCTACAATGAGCAGTTCTTC. Its translation: CASSQALASYNEQFF.

The V call is TRBV18, the J call TRBJ1-2, with D possibly TRBD1 on 6 matching bases. The germline V gene has CDR1 KGHSH and CDR2 LQKENI. The germline V and J ends were trimmed by 6 bases and 4 bases, with 15 bases remaining between them. The CDR3 loop spans 14 amino acids. The CDR3 DNA reads TGTGCCAGCTCCGCCCGGGACATTACCTATGGCTACACCTTC. Amino acid sequence: CASSARDITYGYTF.

The V and J genes are TRBV30 and TRBJ2-7, with 7 bases fitting TRBD1. J lost 4 bases, V lost 4 bases, and 4 bases had no gene match. CDR1 and CDR2 from the germline V gene are GTSNPN and SVGIG (reference sequence). The CDR3 extends over 12 amino acids. The CDR3 protein is CAWTAGGYEQYF. CDR3 bases: TGTGCCTGGACGGCAGGGGGTTACGAGCAGTACTTC. Combining the CDR3 with reference TRBV30 and TRBJ2-7 gives the whole variable domain SQTIHQWPATLVQPVGSPLSLECTVEGTSNPNLYWYRQAAGRGLQLLFYSVGIGQISSEVPQNLSASRPQDRQFILSSKKLLLSDSGFYLCAWTAGGYEQYFGPGTRLTVT.

The CDR3 sequence: CASSLHRQGTEAFF. For the CDR3, the DNA is TGTGCCAGCAGCTTACACCGGCAGGGCACTGAAGCTTTCTTT. This chain connects TRBV7-2 to TRBJ1-1, with a weak D call TRBD1 (5 bases). V was pared by 2 bases and J by 4 bases, with 11 bases between. The germline CDR1 and CDR2 sequences are SGHTA and FQGNSA. The length of the CDR3 is 14 residues.

The chain carries TRBV4-2 and TRBJ2-5; no reliable D call. The CDR3 has 13 residues. Trimming took off 0 bases at V and 5 bases at J, with 7 bases between the two ends. Per the germline V gene, CDR1 is LGHNA and CDR2 is YNFKEQ. DNA for the CDR3: TGTGCCAGCAGCCAAGATCGGTCCGAGACCCAGTACTTC. Amino acids: CASSQDRSETQYF.

The chain combines TRBV11-3 with TRBJ1-2; no reliable D call. V lost 3 bases and J 6 bases, leaving 11 bases between the germline ends. CDR1 is SGHNT, CDR2 YENEEA, per germline. The CDR3 sequence is 13 residues long. CDR3 loop: CASSFGLQDGYTF. In nucleotides, the CDR3 is TGTGCCAGCAGCTTCGGGTTACAAGATGGCTACACCTTC.

This chain uses TRBV6-1 with TRBJ2-7, with TRBD2 matching 8 bases. This CDR3 contains 15 residues. After removal of 2 bases from V and 0 bases from J, the junction contained 3 bases not matched to a gene. Germline assignment: CDR1 MNHNS and CDR2 SASEGT. The CDR3 sequence is CASSETSGSSYEQYF. The DNA for the CDR3 is TGTGCCAGCAGTGAAACTAGCGGAAGCTCCTACGAGCAGTACTTC.

V is TRBV7-9 and J is TRBJ1-5; no reliable D call. Trimming removed 5 bases from V and 2 bases from J, with 16 bases in between. From germline, CDR1 is SEHNR and CDR2 FQNEAQ (reference sequence). This CDR3 is 16 amino acids long. In DNA form, the CDR3 reads TGTGCCAGCAGCCAGTACGATGGGAGTGGCAATCAGCCCCAGCATTTT. Encoded protein: CASSQYDGSGNQPQHF.

The rearrangement links TRBV7-9 to TRBJ2-5, with TRBD2 identical over 13 bases. Germline loops: CDR1 SEHNR, CDR2 FQNEAQ (reference sequence). Trimming removed 5 bases from V and 5 bases from J; junction bases left unmatched: 11. The CDR3 covers 17 residues. The CDR3 DNA is TGTGCCAGCAGCCCATGGACTAGCGGGGGCCGGGGGGAGACCCAGTACTTC. Its protein is CASSPWTSGGRGETQYF.

The J gene is TRBJ1-3, the V gene TRBV28, with D perhaps matching TRBD1 (5 bases). The CDR3 is made up of 16 amino acids. The V gene's germline CDR1 is MDHEN and CDR2 SYDVKM. Trimming stripped 6 bases from V and 1 base from J, with 16 bases between. CDR3 DNA sequence: TGTGCCAGCAGCGCCATATGGGGGGGATCTGGAAACACCATATATTTT. Its translation: CASSAIWGGSGNTIYF.

This clone was seen only once. J is TRBJ2-3 and V is TRBV18; maybe TRBD1 (5 bases). The CDR3 has 13 residues. Germline V gene data show CDR1 as KGHSH and CDR2 as LQKENI. The V end lost 7 bases, the J end lost 0 bases, and 8 bases lay between the germline ends. CDR3: CASYQGSTDTQYF. DNA for the CDR3: TGTGCCAGCTACCAGGGAAGCACAGATACGCAGTATTTT.

V is TRBV6-2 or TRBV6-3 and J is TRBJ1-2; 7 positions agree with TRBD1. This CDR3 is 18 amino acids long. Trimming cost V 2 bases and J 3 bases; bases outside gene matches: 15. The germline V gene has CDR1 MNHEY and CDR2 SVGEGT. The CDR3 protein is CASSYAARGRSTDYGYTF. The DNA for the CDR3 is TGTGCCAGCAGTTACGCTGCCAGGGGGAGGTCGACGGACTATGGCTACACCTTC.

The J gene is TRBJ1-3, the V gene TRBV28, with D possibly matching TRBD1 (6 bases). The CDR3 is 13 amino acids. Germline V CDR1 and CDR2: MDHEN, SYDVKM. V gave up 7 bases and J gave up 0 bases, with 7 bases separating them. CDR3 loop: CASKQGSGNTIYF. The CDR3 DNA is TGTGCCAGCAAACAGGGCTCTGGAAACACCATATATTTT.

This rearrangement joins TRBV25-1 to TRBJ1-5; no clear D gene. CDR1 and CDR2 (germline): MGHDK, SYGVNS. CDR3 size: 13 residues. Trimming pared 3 bases from V and 3 bases from J, leaving 6 bases between. The CDR3, as DNA: TGTGCCAGCAGTGACAGTAACAATCAGCCCCAGCATTTT. Translation gives CASSDSNNQPQHF.

The V gene is TRBV28, the J gene TRBJ2-2, with 9 bases that match TRBD2. V lost 6 bases to trimming and J lost 3 bases; unmatched junction nucleotides: 11. Looked up from germline, CDR1 is MDHEN and CDR2 is SYDVKM. CDR3 length: 17 amino acids. CDR3 sequence: CASSTITTSGYTGELFF. CDR3 DNA sequence: TGTGCCAGCAGCACAATCACGACTAGCGGCTACACCGGGGAGCTGTTTTTT.

This chain joins TRBV11-2 and TRBJ1-6; D gene uncertain. CDR1 and CDR2 (germline): SGHAT, FQNNGV. The CDR3 is 13 residues long. The germline V and J ends were trimmed by 5 bases and 13 bases, with 15 bases remaining between them. The CDR3 sequence is CASSPGVASPLHF. The CDR3, as DNA: TGTGCCAGCAGCCCCGGTGTTGCATCGCCCCTCCACTTT.

The chain combines TRBV24-1 with TRBJ2-1; D might be TRBD2 (5 bases). The CDR3 has 17 residues. V was pared by 2 bases and J by 2 bases, with 15 bases between. Germline V gives CDR1 KGHDR, CDR2 SFDVKD. CDR3 DNA sequence: TGTGCCACCAGTGATTCAGCGGCGGATGTACCCTACAATGAGCAGTTCTTC. Translation: CATSDSAADVPYNEQFF.

The chain links TRBV4-2 to TRBJ2-5; D not certain. The ends were cut back, 1 base at V and 2 bases at J, with 5 bases in the middle. The length of the CDR3 is 13 residues. Germline V gene data show CDR1 as LGHNA and CDR2 as YNFKEQ. As DNA, the CDR3 is TGTGCCAGCAGCCAAGTTCTACAAGAGACCCAGTACTTC. It codes for CASSQVLQETQYF.

The CDR3 here is CASSFTGTDTQYF. CDR3 sequence (DNA): TGTGCCAGCAGCTTTACGGGCACAGATACGCAGTATTTT. The chain joins TRBV7-3 to TRBJ2-3; D gene unclear. Germline lookup yields CDR1 SGHTA and CDR2 FQGTGA. The germline V and J ends were trimmed by 3 bases and 1 base, with 5 bases remaining between them. The CDR3 runs to 13 residues. Complete variable domain (other parts from reference TRBV7-3 and TRBJ2-3): GAGVSQTPSNKVTEKGKYVELRCDPISGHTALYWYRQSLGQGPEFLIYFQGTGAADDSGLPNDRFFAVRPEGSVSTLKIQRTERGDSAVYLCASSFTGTDTQYFGPGTRLTVL.

The rearrangement links TRBV28 to TRBJ2-7; D unclear. CDR1 and CDR2 from the germline V gene are MDHEN and SYDVKM. V was cut by 6 bases and J by 0 bases, with 12 bases left in between. The CDR3 totals 14 residues. Here the CDR3 DNA reads TGTGCCAGCAGGAGTGAGGAGAGCTCCTACGAGCAGTACTTC. It translates to CASRSEESSYEQYF.

This chain uses TRBV5-1 with TRBJ2-7, with 10 bases identical to TRBD2. CDR3 length equals 14 residues. V lost 2 bases, J lost 5 bases, and 4 bases stayed unmatched. The germline V gene has CDR1 SGHRS and CDR2 YFSETQ. CDR3 sequence: CASSLRLAGDEQYF. The CDR3 coding sequence is TGCGCCAGCAGCTTACGGCTAGCGGGAGACGAGCAGTACTTC.